This TCR beta chain was profiled in a study of cytomegalovirus exposure and HLA in healthy donors. PCR was performed using 60 Vbeta and 13 Jbeta primers. The repertoire was sequenced with immunoSEQ multiplex PCR; TCRdb's copy has only in-frame clones and lacks some. The data hold around 190,000 clones, with 65% to 90% observed a single time. CDR1 is MDHEN, CDR2 SYDVKM, per germline. The CDR3 length is 17 residues. The J segment lost 1 base and the V segment lost 2 bases, leaving 11 bases of the junction unmatched. Regarding the study as a whole: Per a later analysis, HLA-associated TCR beta chains showed more clonal expansion than other, equally common TCR beta chains. A previous analysis found most TCR beta V segments productive roughly 87% or roughly 30% of the time.

About this clone itself: Its specificity is unknown.

The sequence came from a girl aged 2 to 10 in good health and CMV-seropositive. The sequencing sample was made of PBMCs. V and J are TRBV28 and TRBJ2-7; 7 bases align to TRBD1. The CDR3 nucleotides are TGTGCCAGCAGTTTAGATCGTTGGGGCAGGGGGTCCTACGAGCAGTACTTC. Translation gives CASSLDRWGRGSYEQYF.